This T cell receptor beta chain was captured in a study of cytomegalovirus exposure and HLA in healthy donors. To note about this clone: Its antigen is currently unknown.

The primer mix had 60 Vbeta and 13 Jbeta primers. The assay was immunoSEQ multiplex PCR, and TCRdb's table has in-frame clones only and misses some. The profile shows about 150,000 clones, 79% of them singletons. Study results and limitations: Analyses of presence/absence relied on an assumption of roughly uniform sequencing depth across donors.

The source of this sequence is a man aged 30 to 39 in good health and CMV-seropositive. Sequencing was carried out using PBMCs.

CDR3 DNA: TGCGCCAGCAGCCAAGATTGGGGGGATAGCAATCAGCCCCAGCATTTT. Translated: CASSQDWGDSNQPQHF. J is TRBJ1-5 and V is TRBV4-1; possibly TRBD1 for D (5 bases). V was pared by 0 bases and J by 0 bases, with 9 bases between. The CDR3 is 16 amino acids. Germline V gene sequence: CDR1 MGHRA, CDR2 YSYEKL.